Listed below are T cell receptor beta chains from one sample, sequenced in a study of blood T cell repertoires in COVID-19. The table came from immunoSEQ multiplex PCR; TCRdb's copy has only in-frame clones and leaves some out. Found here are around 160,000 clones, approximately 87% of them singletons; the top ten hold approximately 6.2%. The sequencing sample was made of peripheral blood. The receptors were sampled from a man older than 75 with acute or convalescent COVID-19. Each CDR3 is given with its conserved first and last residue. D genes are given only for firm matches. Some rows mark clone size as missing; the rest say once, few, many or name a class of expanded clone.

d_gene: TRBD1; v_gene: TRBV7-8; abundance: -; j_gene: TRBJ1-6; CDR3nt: TGTGCCAGCAGCCTAAGGACAGGCTATAATTCACCCCTCCACTTT; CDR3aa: CASSLRTGYNSPLHF
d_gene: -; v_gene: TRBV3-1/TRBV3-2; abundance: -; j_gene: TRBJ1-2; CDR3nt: TGTGCCAGCAGCCGGGAGGGGGCTAACTATGGCTACACCTTC; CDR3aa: CASSREGANYGYTF
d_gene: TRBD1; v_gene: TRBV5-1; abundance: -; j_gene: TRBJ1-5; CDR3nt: TGCGCCAGCAGCTTGGACGGACAGGGGGCCATGGGGCCCCAGCATTTT; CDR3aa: CASSLDGQGAMGPQHF
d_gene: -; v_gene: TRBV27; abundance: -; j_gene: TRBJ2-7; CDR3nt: TGTGCCAGCAGTTTATCAGAAGCCCGCTCCTACGAGCAGTACTTC; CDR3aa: CASSLSEARSYEQYF
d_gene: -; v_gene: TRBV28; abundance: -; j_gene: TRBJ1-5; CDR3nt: TGTGCCAGCAGTTCGCCCGAACCCGGGAGGGCCAGTCAGCCCCAGCATTTT; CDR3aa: CASSSPEPGRASQPQHF
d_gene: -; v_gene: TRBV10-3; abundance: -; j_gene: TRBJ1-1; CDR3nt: TGTGCCACTGCGGACAGCCCGAACACTGAAGCTTTCTTT; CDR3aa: CATADSPNTEAFF
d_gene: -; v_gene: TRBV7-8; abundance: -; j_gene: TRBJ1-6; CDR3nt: TGTGCCAGCAGCTTAGAGTGGCATAATTCACCCCTCCACTTT; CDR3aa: CASSLEWHNSPLHF
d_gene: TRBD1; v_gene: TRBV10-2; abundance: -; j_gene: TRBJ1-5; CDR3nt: TGCGCCAGCAGTGATGGACAGGGGAGCCAGCCCCAGCATTTT; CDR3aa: CASSDGQGSQPQHF
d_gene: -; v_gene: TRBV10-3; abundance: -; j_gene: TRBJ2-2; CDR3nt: TGTGCCATCACCAGGGGAGAAAAAACCGGGGAGCTGTTTTTT; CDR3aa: CAITRGEKTGELFF
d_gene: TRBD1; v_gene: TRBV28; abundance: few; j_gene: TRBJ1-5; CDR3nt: TGTGCCAGCAGCCGAGACGCTCACGACAGGGGAGTCCATCAGCCCCAGCATTTT; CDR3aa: CASSRDAHDRGVHQPQHF
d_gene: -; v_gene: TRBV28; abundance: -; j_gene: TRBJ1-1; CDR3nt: TGTGCCAGCAGTTTATGGCAGGGGTCCTATACCACTGAAGCTTTCTTT; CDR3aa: CASSLWQGSYTTEAFF
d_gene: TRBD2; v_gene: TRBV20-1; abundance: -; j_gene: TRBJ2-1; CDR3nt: TGCAGTGCTAGTCCCCTAGCGGGGGCCCCCTACAATGAGCAGTTCTTC; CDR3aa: CSASPLAGAPYNEQFF